This entry features one TCR beta chain sequence. What it recognizes is unknown. The source of the sample is a study of shared clonotypes between healthy human individuals. Assay used: immunoSEQ multiplex PCR; TCRdb lists only in-frame clones, some missing. Among about 2.5 million clones listed, around 93% were seen once. Findings of the study overall: Rarefaction showed that sequencing of sorted subsets was incomplete (despite large depth).

The germline V gene has CDR1 KGHSH and CDR2 LQKENI. The CDR3 is 16 residues long. Deletions cut 6 bases from V and 2 bases from J, with 14 bases between. The rearrangement joins TRBV18 to TRBJ2-6; no reliable D call. This receptor was taken from a man aged 18 to 29 in good health. Some clones in this sample may be carry-over from other donors' samples. The sequencing input was naive CD4+ T cells from PBMCs. Subset meaning: CD45RA+ positively selected. Written as DNA, the CDR3 is TGTGCCAGCTCGTCTAGACTCCTTACTGGGGCCAACGTCCTGACTTTC. As protein: CASSSRLLTGANVLTF.